The subject of this entry is one T cell receptor (beta chain). As yet, its antigen is unknown. The data derive from a study of cytomegalovirus exposure and HLA in healthy donors. The PCR used 60 Vbeta and 13 Jbeta primers. In the study's own analysis: In a later analysis, of 80 million to 90 million unique beta chains, 9 million to 11 million appeared in at least two donors. The assay was immunoSEQ multiplex PCR, and TCRdb's table has in-frame clones only and misses some. V, J and clone size are those of that table, while D and trimming were read from the DNA. The table has about 50,000 clones, around 73% seen once; the top ten hold about 2.5%. Germline assignment: CDR1 LNHDA and CDR2 SQIVND (reference sequence). This CDR3 is built from 14 residues. V dropped 3 bases and J dropped 2 bases, with 7 bases sitting between them. Study-wide findings and caveats: Across HLA loci, a later analysis found differing TCR association rates, with DRB1 most and HLA-C fewest. Later, an analysis showed that TCR beta chains associated with HLA were more clonally expanded than others that were equally common.

The chain recombines TRBV19 with TRBJ2-2; D gene uncertain. The sequenced sample was PBMCs. This clonotype was sampled from a woman in her thirties or forties in good health and CMV-seropositive. For the CDR3, the DNA is TGTGCCAGTAGTATCGGTAGCAACACCGGGGAGCTGTTTTTT. Translated: CASSIGSNTGELFF.